These 32 T cell receptor beta chains were all obtained from the same sample, sequenced in a study of naive and memory T cell subsets. Four PCR rounds used nested alpha and beta constant region primers plus the SP2 primer. MiXCR, run by TCRdb on the UMI-ligation and nested PCR reads, gives a single entry per CDR3 protein. The sample contains roughly 36,000 distinct CDR3 sequences, roughly 9.6% of which appear only once. The treatment is: skin biopsy from PPD injection site in Mantoux-positive individual. A UMI-containing oligonucleotide was joined by 3' ligation to the TCR cDNA template. Sample: skin, taken from a tuberculin skin test site. Receptors were obtained from an adult in good health.

V is TRBV9 and J is TRBJ1-1; possible D gene TRBD1, 5 bases. Germline V gives CDR1 SGDLS, CDR2 YYNGEE. The CDR3 covers 15 residues. Trimming left V 4 bases short and J 6 bases short, with 19 bases between. The CDR3 nucleotides are TGTGCCAGCAGCCCCCGGGGCACCGTCTCTCCTGAAGCTTTCTTT. Residues: CASSPRGTVSPEAFF. The full variable domain, with the rest looked up from reference TRBV9 and TRBJ1-1, is DSGVTQTPKHLITATGQRVTLRCSPRSGDLSVYWYQQSLDQGLQFLIQYYNGEERAKGNILERFSAQQFPDLHSELNLSSLELGDSALYFCASSPRGTVSPEAFFGQGTRLTVV.

In its sample, this clonotype was seen many times. The chain recombines TRBV12-3 or TRBV12-4 with TRBJ1-1; no clear D gene. Trimming pared 6 bases from V and 0 bases from J, leaving 11 bases between. The CDR3 length is 14 residues. This CDR3 reads CASSKAGLNTEAFF. The CDR3, as DNA: TGTGCCAGCAGCAAGGCGGGATTGAACACTGAAGCTTTCTTT.

This clonotype has just a few counts. The CDR3 sequence: CASTLESSGSYEQYF. CDR3 nucleotides: TGCGCCAGCACCCTAGAGTCTAGCGGATCCTACGAGCAGTACTTC. The genes are TRBV5-1 and TRBJ2-7; 7 bases line up with TRBD2. Per germline, CDR1 SGHRS and CDR2 YFSETQ. The V and J ends lost 6 bases and 1 base, in that order; junction bases with no gene match: 10. The CDR3 consists of 15 residues.

The rearrangement uses TRBV5-8 and TRBJ1-2; 8 bases are shared with TRBD1. The CDR3 consists of 16 residues. The germline V gene has CDR1 SGHTS and CDR2 YDEGEE. V gave up 6 bases and J gave up 4 bases; unmatched junction bases: 14. The CDR3 DNA reads TGTGCCAGCACCACCTTACTCGGACAGGGACCCTATGGCTACACCTTC. This encodes CASTTLLGQGPYGYTF.

This clonotype was seen many times. The V call is TRBV7-9, the J call TRBJ2-7; possibly TRBD1 for D (6 bases). CDR1 SEHNR and CDR2 FQNEAQ come from the germline V gene (reference sequence). The length of the CDR3 is 13 residues. The germline V and J ends were trimmed by 6 bases and 0 bases, with 9 bases remaining between them. CDR3 sequence: CASRDSLSYEQYF. The CDR3 nucleotides are TGTGCCAGCAGGGACAGCCTCTCCTACGAGCAGTACTTC.

The sample holds many counts of this clonotype. This rearrangement joins TRBV7-3 to TRBJ2-3; 9 positions agree with TRBD2. Germline V gene sequence: CDR1 SGHTA, CDR2 FQGTGA. After removal of 0 bases from V and 1 base from J, the junction contained 8 bases not matched to a gene. This CDR3 spans 18 amino acids. CDR3 coding DNA: TGTGCCAGCAGCTTAACGTCCAGCGGCGGGGGGGGCACAGATACGCAGTATTTT. Protein: CASSLTSSGGGGTDTQYF. The full variable domain, completed using reference TRBV7-3 and TRBJ2-3, is GAGVSQTPSNKVTEKGKYVELRCDPISGHTALYWYRQSLGQGPEFLIYFQGTGAADDSGLPNDRFFAVRPEGSVSTLKIQRTERGDSAVYLCASSLTSSGGGGTDTQYFGPGTRLTVL.

The V gene is TRBV2, the J gene TRBJ2-1, with 9 bases lining up with TRBD1. The CDR3 covers 14 residues. V lost 6 bases, J lost 6 bases, and 6 bases stayed unmatched. Germline assignment: CDR1 SNHLY and CDR2 FYNNEI. The CDR3 loop is CASSPGQGGNEQFF. CDR3 bases: TGTGCCAGCAGCCCGGGACAGGGCGGCAATGAGCAGTTCTTC.

The sample holds many counts of this clonotype. Written as DNA, the CDR3 is TGCAGCGTTCGGGCTCAAGGAGATACGCAGTATTTT. Protein: CSVRAQGDTQYF. The chain joins TRBV29-1 to TRBJ2-3; D is uncertain. The CDR3 length is 12 residues. Germline CDR1 and CDR2: SQVTM and ANQGSEA. V was pared by 5 bases and J by 5 bases, with 11 bases between.

This clonotype showed up just a few times. CDR3 in DNA: TGCAGCGTTGAAATTGTACAGTACAATGAGCAGTTCTTC. Translation gives CSVEIVQYNEQFF. V usage is TRBV29-1 and J usage is TRBJ2-1; D gene uncertain. The ends were cut back, 2 bases at V and 4 bases at J, with 9 bases in the middle. The CDR3 extends over 13 amino acids. From germline, CDR1 is SQVTM and CDR2 ANQGSEA.

The chain links TRBV12-3 or TRBV12-4 to TRBJ1-3; a weak D match, TRBD1 (6 bases). The V and J ends lost 6 bases and 8 bases respectively, with 26 bases between them. The CDR3 spans 17 residues. CDR3 region: CASSPIYPDRGKDTIYF. In DNA, the CDR3 is TGTGCCAGCAGCCCCATTTATCCGGACAGAGGGAAGGACACCATATATTTT.

This clonotype occurred many times. Here the CDR3 DNA reads TGTGCCAGCAACTCTGGTCAGGGAAACTCCTACGAGCAGTACTTC. Its protein is CASNSGQGNSYEQYF. The chain recombines TRBV12-3 or TRBV12-4 with TRBJ2-7, with a weak D call TRBD1 (5 bases). The CDR3 contains 15 residues. V lost 7 bases and J lost 0, with 16 bases in between.

This clonotype was picked up a small number of times. The CDR3 is CASSESVASGANVLTF. The DNA for the CDR3 is TGTGCCAGCAGTGAAAGTGTGGCCTCTGGGGCCAACGTCCTGACTTTC. This chain connects TRBV6-1 to TRBJ2-6, with D hard to call. The germline V and J ends were trimmed by 2 bases and 0 bases, with 8 bases remaining between them. Germline-derived CDR1 and CDR2 are MNHNS and SASEGT. This CDR3 comprises 16 residues.

Written as DNA, the CDR3 is TGTGCCAGCAGCCGGACTAGGGACTACGAGCAGTACTTC. It codes for CASSRTRDYEQYF. The chain uses TRBV12-3 or TRBV12-4 and TRBJ2-7, with 7 bases lining up with TRBD2. The V segment lost 6 bases and the J segment 3 bases; nucleotides outside the gene matches: 5. The CDR3 extends over 13 amino acids.

In this sample, this clonotype turned up many times. The chain carries TRBV11-2 and TRBJ2-3, with 11 positions matching TRBD2. V shed 3 bases and J 3 bases; nucleotides not matched to a gene: 5. The germline gives CDR1 SGHAT, CDR2 FQNNGV. The CDR3 covers 16 residues. CDR3 nucleotides: TGTGCCAGCAGCTTTAGACTAGCGGGAACGACAGATACGCAGTATTTT. Amino acids: CASSFRLAGTTDTQYF.

This clonotype showed up just a few times. V and J are TRBV27 and TRBJ1-5; no firm D call. This CDR3 has 14 residues. Germline CDR1 is MNHEY and CDR2 is SMNVEV (reference sequence). The ends were cut back, 4 bases at V and 5 bases at J, with 12 bases in the middle. CDR3 in DNA: TGTGCCAGCAGTTCAGGACTGCGGGATCAGCCCCAGCATTTT. Its translation is CASSSGLRDQPQHF.

This clonotype appeared a few times. The conserved final phenylalanine or tryptophan is absent from the CDR3, which likely points to a read error. This rearrangement joins TRBV10-3 to TRBJ2-2; D unclear. Germline CDR1 and CDR2: ENHRY and SYGVKD. V lost 8 bases to trimming and J lost 2 bases, with 9 bases between them. This CDR3 comprises 13 residues. The CDR3 region has the DNA TGTGCCATCCGACCCGGAAACACCGGGGAGCTGTTTCTT. This sequence encodes CAIRPGNTGELFL.

The chain recombines TRBV7-2 with TRBJ1-2, with 8 bases aligning to TRBD1. Germline assignment: CDR1 SGHTA and CDR2 FQGNSA. Trimming took 1 base from V and 4 from J; bases not matched to a gene: 5. The CDR3 runs 15 residues. CDR3 amino acids: CASSLGQGLFYGYTF. The CDR3, as DNA: TGTGCCAGCAGCTTAGGACAGGGGCTGTTCTATGGCTACACCTTC. The full variable domain, in which reference TRBV7-2 and TRBJ1-2 provide the parts outside the CDR3, is GAGVSQSPSNKVTEKGKDVELRCDPISGHTALYWYRQSLGQGLEFLIYFQGNSAPDKSGLPSDRFSAERTGGSVSTLTIQRTQQEDSAVYLCASSLGQGLFYGYTFGSGTRLTVV.

This clonotype has more than one count but fewer than ten. V and J are TRBV12-3 or TRBV12-4 and TRBJ1-3; tentatively, D is TRBD1 (6 bases). Trimming removed 8 bases from V and 4 bases from J, with 15 bases in between. The CDR3 contains 14 residues. The CDR3 DNA follows: TGTGCCAGCGAAATCAGGGGACGAGGAAACACCATATATTTT. Protein product: CASEIRGRGNTIYF.

This clonotype was detected ten times or more. The chain carries TRBV12-3 or TRBV12-4 and TRBJ2-5; TRBD1 agrees at 9 bases. This CDR3 has 13 residues. The J segment lost 6 bases and the V segment lost 6 bases, leaving 5 bases of the junction unmatched. The CDR3 DNA follows: TGTGCCAGCAGCTTGGACAGGGGACAGACCCAGTACTTC. Translation: CASSLDRGQTQYF.

This clonotype turned up a few times. J is TRBJ1-2 and V is TRBV6-6; 8 bases match TRBD1. Germline V gene data show CDR1 as MNHNY and CDR2 as SVGAGI (reference sequence). J lost 6 bases, V lost 6 bases, and 9 bases had no gene match. CDR3 length equals 14 residues. The CDR3 loop is CASSLPYRGNGYTF. CDR3 DNA: TGTGCCAGCAGCCTCCCCTACAGGGGGAATGGCTACACCTTC.

The chain couples TRBV7-3 to TRBJ2-5; TRBD2 aligns across 7 bases. There are 17 residues in the CDR3. The J segment lost 3 bases and the V segment lost 5 bases, leaving 15 bases of the junction unmatched. Per germline, CDR1 SGHTA and CDR2 FQGTGA. The CDR3 region is CASSPGAGWLAEETQYF. CDR3 coding DNA: TGTGCCAGCAGCCCCGGGGCCGGATGGCTAGCGGAAGAGACCCAGTACTTC.

The chain joins TRBV5-6 to TRBJ2-7; 9 nucleotides match TRBD1. Trimming at V came to 4 bases and at J to 3 bases, leaving 5 bases not matched to a gene. The CDR3 totals 14 residues. CDR1 and CDR2 (germline): SGHDT, YYEEEE. CDR3 sequence (DNA): TGTGCCAGCAGCCATTCGGGACAGGGCTACGAGCAGTACTTC. Its translation: CASSHSGQGYEQYF.

This clonotype was seen at least ten times. CDR3 in amino acids: CASSLARQGSEQYF. Here the CDR3 DNA reads TGTGCCAGCAGTTTAGCGCGACAGGGGAGTGAGCAGTACTTC. The V call is TRBV12-3 or TRBV12-4, the J call TRBJ2-7; 8 bases line up with TRBD1. V lost 0 bases, J lost 7 bases, and 5 bases stayed unmatched. The length of the CDR3 is 14 residues.

This clonotype was detected only a few times. The chain has TRBV7-8 and TRBJ1-6; the D gene is possibly TRBD1 (5 bases). The CDR3 contains 14 residues. V dropped 3 bases and J dropped 6 bases, with 9 bases sitting between them. The germline gives CDR1 SGHVS, CDR2 FQNEAQ. In DNA form, the CDR3 reads TGTGCCAGCAGCTTCCAGGGCGGTAATTCACCCCTCCACTTT. As protein: CASSFQGGNSPLHF.

The chain is built from TRBV27 and TRBJ2-7, with a possible D match to TRBD2 (5 bases). Germline V gives CDR1 MNHEY, CDR2 SMNVEV (reference sequence). The CDR3 contains 12 residues. The V and J ends lost 5 bases and 3 bases respectively, with 8 bases between them. The CDR3, as DNA: TGTGCCAGCAGTGGAGACTACTACGAGCAGTACTTC. Its translation: CASSGDYYEQYF.

This CDR3 is CASSGDRNFLLEQYF. In DNA form, the CDR3 reads TGTGCCAGCAGCGGCGACAGAAACTTCCTCTTGGAGCAGTACTTC. This rearrangement joins TRBV5-6 to TRBJ2-7; TRBD1 might be the D (5 bases). The V end was cut by 4 bases, the J end by 7 bases, with 21 bases between. Germline lookup yields CDR1 SGHDT and CDR2 YYEEEE. There are 15 residues in the CDR3.

The V gene is TRBV20-1, the J gene TRBJ2-3; D call uncertain. From germline, CDR1 is DFQATT and CDR2 SNEGSKA (reference sequence). The CDR3 is made up of 12 amino acids. The CDR3 sequence is CSGIRAGDTQYF. The CDR3 DNA follows: TGCAGCGGAATAAGAGCAGGAGATACGCAGTATTTT.

This sequence joins TRBV20-1 and TRBJ2-1, with D perhaps matching TRBD2 (6 bases). V was shortened by 0 bases and J by 2 bases, with 11 bases between the two germline ends. Germline CDR1 is DFQATT and CDR2 is SNEGSKA (reference sequence). CDR3 length: 15 amino acids. The CDR3 coding sequence is TGCAGTGCTAGAGATGGGGCTAGCGCCTACAATGAGCAGTTCTTC. It yields the protein CSARDGASAYNEQFF.

This clonotype was picked up a small number of times. This rearrangement joins TRBV6-2 or TRBV6-3 to TRBJ2-1; 11 bases agree with TRBD2. Germline CDR1 MNHEY, CDR2 SVGEGT. Trimming took 8 bases from V and 5 from J; bases not matched to a gene: 14. The length of the CDR3 is 17 residues. The CDR3 DNA sequence: TGTGCCAGCGCCCCACCCCGGGGACTAGCGGTAAACAATGAGCAGTTCTTC. Amino acid sequence: CASAPPRGLAVNNEQFF.

This clonotype came up many times. The genes are TRBV20-1 and TRBJ2-7; TRBD1 matches 7 bases. Germline trimming cut 0 bases from V and 2 bases from J; bases unmatched to any gene: 10. The CDR3 is 16 residues long. CDR1 is DFQATT, CDR2 SNEGSKA, per germline (reference sequence). The CDR3 bases are TGCAGTGCTAGAGATCGGAGGACGCAGGGGGCCTACGAGCAGTACTTC. This encodes CSARDRRTQGAYEQYF.

In its sample, this clonotype was seen a few times. This chain links TRBV4-2 with TRBJ1-3; D possibly corresponds to TRBD1 (6 bases). The V end lost 4 bases, the J end lost 0 bases, and 13 bases lay between the germline ends. The CDR3 runs 16 residues. Germline V gene lookup returns CDR1 LGHNA and CDR2 YNFKEQ. The CDR3 here is CASSRDRGDSGNTIYF. In nucleotides, the CDR3 is TGTGCCAGCAGCCGTGATAGGGGGGACTCTGGAAACACCATATATTTT.

This clonotype was seen at least ten times. The chain links TRBV3-1 to TRBJ1-5; 7 nucleotides align to TRBD1. The CDR3 runs to 14 residues. CDR1 is LGHDT, CDR2 YNNKEL, per germline (reference sequence). V dropped 1 base and J dropped 4; count of bases not matched to a gene: 1. In DNA, the CDR3 is TGTGCCAGCAGCCAAGCAGGGGGGAATCAGCCCCAGCATTTT. The encoded protein is CASSQAGGNQPQHF. Using reference TRBV3-1 and TRBJ1-5 for the parts outside the CDR3, the full variable domain is DTAVSQTPKYLVTQMGNDKSIKCEQNLGHDTMYWYKQDSKKFLKIMFSYNNKELIINETVPNRFSPKSPDKAHLNLHINSLELGDSAVYFCASSQAGGNQPQHFGDGTRLSIL.